Each of the 21 T cell receptor beta chains below was sequenced from the same sample in a study of T cells after yellow fever vaccination. Via MiXCR, TCRdb re-called the 5' RACE reads, giving one row per CDR3 protein. The sample lists approximately 90,000 distinct CDR3 sequences, 13% occurring once. The sequenced sample was CD8+ T cells not binding an NS4B(214-222) dextramer, sorted from PBMCs, obtained roughly 23 days after the first yellow fever vaccination. The receptors stem from a man between 18 and 35 years old who received the YFV17D yellow fever vaccine.

This clonotype was seen more than once but under ten times. The chain is built from TRBV29-1 and TRBJ1-2; D is unresolved. The CDR3 runs to 14 residues. In germline, CDR1 is SQVTM, CDR2 ANQGSEA. V lost 4 bases, J lost 0 bases, and 12 bases lay in between. This CDR3 reads CSVAPGGTNYGYTF. The CDR3, as DNA: TGCAGCGTTGCCCCTGGCGGGACTAACTATGGCTACACCTTC.

This clonotype was detected only a few times. The V call is TRBV19, the J call TRBJ1-3; TRBD1 might be the D (5 bases). This CDR3 contains 13 residues. CDR1 LNHDA and CDR2 SQIVND come from the germline V gene (reference sequence). With 6 bases removed from V and 4 bases from J, the gap between germline ends came to 10 bases. CDR3 amino acids: CASRRDEGNTIYF. CDR3 in DNA: TGTGCCAGTAGACGGGACGAAGGAAACACCATATATTTT.

This clonotype was picked up many times. The chain uses TRBV6-2 or TRBV6-3 and TRBJ2-1, with 8 bases matching TRBD1. Germline V CDR1 and CDR2: MNHEY, SVGEGT. After removal of 8 bases from V and 7 bases from J, the junction contained 13 bases not matched to a gene. This CDR3 is 15 amino acids long. DNA of the CDR3: TGTGCCAGCTGCAGGGGGACAGGCCTTCGGAATGAGCAGTTCTTC. Its translation is CASCRGTGLRNEQFF.

The table lists this clonotype with many counts. This chain connects TRBV7-6 to TRBJ2-2, with 8 bases that match TRBD2. The germline V gene has CDR1 SGHVS and CDR2 FNYEAQ. V dropped 2 bases and J dropped 5; count of bases not matched to a gene: 4. The CDR3 extends over 15 amino acids. The CDR3 spells CASSLLSGGTGELFF. CDR3 sequence (DNA): TGTGCCAGCAGCTTATTAAGCGGGGGTACCGGGGAGCTGTTTTTT.

The chain carries TRBV10-3 and TRBJ2-1; weak D call: TRBD1 (6 bases). CDR3 size: 13 residues. The germline CDR1 and CDR2 sequences are ENHRY and SYGVKD. The CDR3 DNA follows: TGTGCGAGTAGGGGGAATAACCTCGATGAGCAGTTCTTC. Amino acid sequence: CASRGNNLDEQFF.

This clonotype turned up a few times. The chain uses TRBV9 and TRBJ2-1; 13 nucleotides agree with TRBD2. The CDR3 is made up of 18 amino acids. From germline, CDR1 is SGDLS and CDR2 YYNGEE. Trimming removed 4 bases from V and 4 bases from J; junction bases left unmatched: 11. This chain's CDR3 is CASSSGTSGEGGYNEQFF. The CDR3, as DNA: TGTGCCAGCAGCTCCGGGACTAGCGGGGAAGGGGGGTACAATGAGCAGTTCTTC.

V usage is TRBV6-1 and J usage is TRBJ2-5, with 7 positions matching TRBD1. Germline-derived CDR1 and CDR2 are MNHNS and SASEGT. This CDR3 spans 16 amino acids. V lost 0 bases, J lost 2 bases, and 6 bases stayed unmatched. The chain's CDR3 is CASSEAPQGPQETQYF. DNA of the CDR3: TGTGCCAGCAGTGAAGCCCCACAGGGGCCTCAAGAGACCCAGTACTTC.

This clonotype has a handful of counts. The J gene is TRBJ2-5, the V gene TRBV20-1, with 11 nucleotides matching TRBD2. Germline CDR1 is DFQATT and CDR2 is SNEGSKA (reference sequence). V was clipped by 0 bases and J by 1 base; unmatched bases: 4. The CDR3 runs to 16 residues. The DNA of the CDR3 is TGCAGTGCTAGAGATCGACTAGCGGGGCCCCAAGAGACCCAGTACTTC. Amino acids: CSARDRLAGPQETQYF.

This rearrangement joins TRBV5-6 to TRBJ2-5; TRBD1 matches 10 bases. CDR3 length: 15 residues. Germline V gives CDR1 SGHDT, CDR2 YYEEEE. Losses at the gene ends were 5 bases for V and 9 bases for J; bases not matched to a gene: 13. CDR3 in DNA: TGTGCCAGCAGGGAGGGGACAGGGGATATTATGGCCCAGTACTTC. This sequence encodes CASREGTGDIMAQYF.

The table lists this clonotype with a few counts. The genes are TRBV7-6 and TRBJ1-4; the D gene is possibly TRBD1 (5 bases). Between the trimmed V and J ends, which lost 5 bases and 0 bases, there was a span of 13 bases. CDR1 is SGHVS and CDR2 is FNYEAQ in the germline V gene. The CDR3 contains 16 residues. The CDR3 DNA is TGTGCCAGCAGCATTTACTCGACAGCAACTAATGAAAAACTGTTTTTT. Translating it yields CASSIYSTATNEKLFF.

The rearrangement links TRBV10-3 to TRBJ1-2; possible D gene TRBD1, 6 bases. Trimming took off 11 bases at V and 3 bases at J, with 16 bases between the two ends. CDR1 ENHRY and CDR2 SYGVKD come from the germline V gene. The CDR3 loop spans 13 amino acids. CDR3 in DNA: TGTGCCCCCTCAGGGGTTGGGGACTATGGCTACACCTTC. Translating it yields CAPSGVGDYGYTF.

The gene calls are TRBV5-6 and TRBJ2-4; D unclear. V was cut by 3 bases and J by 0 bases, with 13 bases left in between. Germline-derived CDR1 and CDR2 are SGHDT and YYEEEE. This CDR3 is built from 16 residues. The CDR3 loop reads CASSSVSGLAKNIQYF. DNA for the CDR3: TGTGCCAGCAGCTCAGTCAGTGGATTAGCCAAAAACATTCAGTACTTC.

The V call is TRBV4-1, the J call TRBJ1-4; D is uncertain. Trimming shortened V by 0 bases and J by 4 bases, and 21 bases separated the two germline ends. Germline CDR1 and CDR2: MGHRA and YSYEKL. The CDR3 is 19 amino acids. The CDR3 is CASSQDLVPIIPDNEKLFF. CDR3 coding DNA: TGCGCCAGCAGCCAAGATCTAGTTCCTATCATCCCCGATAATGAAAAACTGTTTTTT.

The chain couples TRBV11-2 to TRBJ2-5; unclear D gene. The CDR3 runs to 15 residues. The V end lost 3 bases, the J end lost 4 bases, and 15 bases lay between the germline ends. Germline-derived CDR1 and CDR2 are SGHAT and FQNNGV. The CDR3 DNA reads TGTGCCAGCAGCTTCGGTGGTGGAGAACCAGAGACCCAGTACTTC. Translation: CASSFGGGEPETQYF.

This chain connects TRBV6-1 to TRBJ1-1; D gene ambiguous. The length of the CDR3 is 12 residues. The V gene's germline CDR1 is MNHNS and CDR2 SASEGT. V was pared by 4 bases and J by 2 bases, with 5 bases between. In DNA form, the CDR3 reads TGTGCCAGCAGTGGGGTCAACACTGAAGCTTTCTTT. Translating it yields CASSGVNTEAFF.

This chain links TRBV4-3 with TRBJ2-5; D remains unclear. Deletions cut 4 bases from V and 3 bases from J, with 15 bases between. Germline loops: CDR1 LGHNA, CDR2 YSLEER. The CDR3 length is 15 residues. CDR3 residues: CASSPDIALEETQYF. The DNA for the CDR3 is TGCGCCAGCAGCCCCGATATAGCCCTGGAAGAGACCCAGTACTTC.

V and J are TRBV6-5 and TRBJ2-1; 10 bases agree with TRBD2. V shed 0 bases and J 4 bases; nucleotides not matched to a gene: 3. The V gene's germline CDR1 is MNHEY and CDR2 SVGAGI. The CDR3 has 16 amino acids. CDR3 coding DNA: TGTGCCAGCAGTTACTCGACTAGCGGGCTTTACAATGAGCAGTTCTTC. Amino acids: CASSYSTSGLYNEQFF.

The chain carries TRBV27 and TRBJ1-6; D perhaps matches TRBD1 (6 bases). The V end lost 5 bases, the J end lost 7 bases, and 12 bases lay between the germline ends. The germline V gene encodes CDR1 MNHEY and CDR2 SMNVEV (reference sequence). The CDR3 contains 14 residues. The CDR3 region has the DNA TGTGCCAGCAGTGCCGGGACAACCAATTCACCCCTCCACTTT. This encodes CASSAGTTNSPLHF.

The V gene is TRBV7-8, the J gene TRBJ2-3, with unresolved D. Trimming removed 6 bases from V and 2 bases from J, with 12 bases in between. This CDR3 is 14 amino acids long. The germline gives CDR1 SGHVS, CDR2 FQNEAQ. Here the CDR3 DNA reads TGTGCCAGCAGTCTAGGACCGAACACAGATACGCAGTATTTT. As protein: CASSLGPNTDTQYF.

In its sample, this clonotype was seen a few times. The chain employs TRBV27 and TRBJ2-7; tentatively, D is TRBD2 (6 bases). CDR3 size: 14 residues. V lost 6 bases and J lost 3, with 15 bases in between. Germline values: CDR1 MNHEY, CDR2 SMNVEV (reference sequence). Written as DNA, the CDR3 is TGTGCCAGCAGACGCGGGACGGAAGGCTACGAGCAGTACTTC. This translates into CASRRGTEGYEQYF.

The genes are TRBV7-9 and TRBJ2-7; D is unresolved. This CDR3 is 13 amino acids long. Per the germline V gene, CDR1 is SEHNR and CDR2 is FQNEAQ (reference sequence). V was clipped by 4 bases and J by 5 bases, with 12 bases between them. For the CDR3, the DNA is TGTGCCAGCAGCTGGTCGACGGGCCACGAGCAGTACGTC. Its translation is CASSWSTGHEQYV.